This T cell receptor beta chain was observed in a study of early T cells in non-severe SARS-CoV-2 infection. Study in general: It was bulk RNA from unsorted whole blood that was sequenced, and the chains were unpaired.

A note on this clonotype: Its antigen is unknown.

Germline V gene lookup returns CDR1 SGHTA and CDR2 FQGTGA. Germline trimming cut 3 bases from V and 0 bases from J; bases unmatched to any gene: 9. This CDR3 is built from 19 residues. General study findings and limits: Private and CD4 specificities were missed by VDJdb matching, which favored anti-spike CD8 responses.

Each single cDNA molecule received a unique molecular identifier. TCRdb processed the 5' RACE reads anew with MiXCR; each CDR3 protein has one entry. This sample yields 25,000 to 30,000 distinct CDR3 sequences, of which less than 10% are seen a single time; approximately 13% belongs to the top ten. The genes are TRBV7-3 and TRBJ2-3; TRBD2 matches at 13 bases. This TCR was recovered from an adult who was a healthcare worker with PCR-confirmed SARS-CoV-2 infection or an uninfected control (not recorded which). Source material: whole blood. CDR3: CASSFGLAGAVYSTDTQYF. Written as DNA, the CDR3 is TGTGCCAGCAGCTTCGGACTAGCGGGGGCTGTATATAGCACAGATACGCAGTATTTT.